This T cell receptor (beta chain) is from a study of T-cell memory formation after mild COVID-19. TCRdb ran MiXCR on the 5' RACE reads and lists one entry per CDR3 protein. This sample has about 430,000 distinct CDR3 sequences, with 18% found just once. The germline gives CDR1 DFQATT, CDR2 SNEGSKA (reference sequence). CDR3 length equals 13 residues. V gave up 5 bases and J gave up 11 bases, with 19 bases separating them. Specimen: PBMCs or a T cell subset sorted from them (not recorded which). The chain has TRBV20-1 and TRBJ1-5, with D maybe TRBD1 (5 bases). The source is a man aged 18 to 30 who had mild COVID-19 (a few samples of this study predate the infection). Cell type and time point are not known. This CDR3 reads CSAAVEGQLTQHF. CDR3 nucleotide sequence: TGCAGTGCTGCCGTCGAGGGGCAACTAACCCAGCATTTT.